These 24 T cell receptor beta chains came from one sample sequenced in a study of T cell responses to AZD1222 COVID-19 vaccine. Using immunoSEQ multiplex PCR, the repertoire was profiled, and TCRdb retains in-frame clones only, with some absent. The sample gives 100,000 to 150,000 clones, more than 80% of which show up once; approximately 4.7% is in the top ten. The material was peripheral blood, obtained 28 days after the second AZD1222 dose. All receptors come from an adult who received the AZD1222 COVID-19 vaccine.

Here the CDR3 DNA reads TGTGCCAGCAGTGAAGACAGATCATGGGCTGAAGCTTTCTTT. Its translation: CASSEDRSWAEAFF. V is TRBV6-1 and J is TRBJ1-1; D remains ambiguous. The CDR3 spans 14 residues. Germline CDR1 MNHNS, CDR2 SASEGT. Trimming cost V 1 base and J 6 bases, with 12 bases left between them.

The V and J genes are TRBV4-1 and TRBJ2-3, with a possible D match to TRBD2 (6 bases). This CDR3 region has 17 residues. V lost 3 bases and J 2 bases, leaving 18 bases between the germline ends. Germline loops: CDR1 MGHRA, CDR2 YSYEKL. The CDR3 DNA sequence: TGCGCCAGCAGCCACCTTCTAACATCGGGGGACACAGATACGCAGTATTTT. It encodes CASSHLLTSGDTDTQYF.

The chain couples TRBV4-1 to TRBJ1-6; perhaps TRBD1 as D (5 bases). In germline, CDR1 is MGHRA, CDR2 YSYEKL. This CDR3 is built from 17 residues. Trimming removed 4 bases at V and 6 bases at J, with 19 bases between. This chain's CDR3 is CASSPSGYGGLNSPLHF. CDR3 bases: TGCGCCAGCAGCCCCTCGGGTTACGGGGGACTTAATTCACCCCTCCACTTT.

The chain is built from TRBV24-1 and TRBJ1-1; 10 bases align to TRBD1. This CDR3 is 14 amino acids long. Trimming took 9 bases from V and 3 from J; bases not matched to a gene: 6. CDR1 and CDR2 (germline): KGHDR, SFDVKD. CDR3 nucleotides: TGTGCCACCCGGGGACAGGGGCCTGACACTGAAGCTTTCTTT. Protein: CATRGQGPDTEAFF.

The chain joins TRBV2 to TRBJ2-1; D may be TRBD1 (6 bases). Trimming removed 8 bases at V and 8 bases at J, with 22 bases between. The CDR3 spans 15 residues. Germline loops: CDR1 SNHLY, CDR2 FYNNEI. CDR3 nucleotide sequence: TGTGCCAGCGGGCCGATTTTGGGGGCTTCTTATGAGCAGTTCTTC. Translated: CASGPILGASYEQFF. Full variable domain (missing parts from reference TRBV2 and TRBJ2-1): EPEVTQTPSHQVTQMGQEVILRCVPISNHLYFYWYRQILGQKVEFLVSFYNNEISEKSEIFDDQFSVERPDGSNFTLKIRSTKLEDSAMYFCASGPILGASYEQFFGPGTRLTVL.

The chain is built from TRBV5-1 and TRBJ2-2; D possibly corresponds to TRBD2 (6 bases). With 0 bases removed from V and 3 bases from J, the gap between germline ends came to 9 bases. The CDR3 extends over 15 amino acids. CDR1 and CDR2 from the germline V gene are SGHRS and YFSETQ. The CDR3 DNA reads TGCGCCAGCAGCTTGGATACGGGGGACACCGGGGAGCTGTTTTTT. It is translated as CASSLDTGDTGELFF.

The chain links TRBV11-3 to TRBJ2-3, with 8 bases fitting TRBD1. Unmatched junction bases numbered 2, after V lost 1 base and J lost 5 bases. The CDR3 consists of 14 residues. Germline CDR1 and CDR2: SGHNT and YENEEA. CDR3 protein: CASSLGRGLDTQYF. Written as DNA, the CDR3 is TGTGCCAGCAGCTTAGGCAGGGGGCTAGATACGCAGTATTTT.

This chain joins TRBV7-9 and TRBJ1-1; D may be TRBD1 (5 bases). The CDR3 is 15 residues long. CDR1 and CDR2 from the germline V gene are SEHNR and FQNEAQ (reference sequence). With 5 bases removed from V and 1 base from J, the gap between germline ends came to 14 bases. The CDR3 coding sequence is TGTGCCAGCAGCACCTGGGGCGTAGGGAACACTGAAGCTTTCTTT. Its protein product is CASSTWGVGNTEAFF.

The chain recombines TRBV15 with TRBJ2-1; D call uncertain. Per the germline V gene, CDR1 is LNHNV and CDR2 is YYDKDF (reference sequence). There are 15 residues in the CDR3. With 0 bases removed from V and 4 bases from J, the gap between germline ends came to 10 bases. The CDR3 is CATSRDVLTYNEQFF. The DNA of the CDR3 is TGTGCCACCAGCAGAGATGTACTGACTTACAATGAGCAGTTCTTC.

This clone came up once. This chain uses TRBV18 with TRBJ2-7; 7 bases agree with TRBD1. This CDR3 comprises 15 residues. CDR1 and CDR2 from the germline V gene are KGHSH and LQKENI. Trimming took 0 bases from V and 0 from J; bases not matched to a gene: 2. This chain's CDR3 is CASSPPGQSSYEQYF. The CDR3 DNA reads as TGTGCCAGCTCACCACCGGGACAGAGCTCCTACGAGCAGTACTTC.

The V call is TRBV3-1 (or the pseudogene TRBV3-2), the J call TRBJ1-1; tentative D call: TRBD1 (5 bases). The CDR3 is 14 amino acids. Trimming cost V 1 base and J 7 bases, with 13 bases left between them. Germline CDR1 and CDR2: LGHDT and YNNKEL (reference sequence). CDR3 residues: CASSQAGGVVEAFF. The CDR3 nucleotides read TGTGCCAGCAGCCAAGCGGGGGGTGTCGTTGAAGCTTTCTTT.

J is TRBJ1-2 and V is TRBV9; no firm D call. Germline V gene sequence: CDR1 SGDLS, CDR2 YYNGEE. V gave up 0 bases and J gave up 4 bases, with 10 bases separating them. This CDR3 has 14 amino acids. In DNA form, the CDR3 reads TGTGCCAGCAGCGTAGAGCCCGAGTCCTATGGCTACACCTTC. Translated: CASSVEPESYGYTF.

In this sample, this clone turned up many times. J is TRBJ1-5 and V is TRBV6-5; D uncertain. V was clipped by 5 bases and J by 7 bases, with 15 bases between them. Germline V lookup: CDR1 MNHEY, CDR2 SVGAGI. This CDR3 spans 14 amino acids. This CDR3 is CASSRRADDQPQHF. For the CDR3, the DNA is TGTGCCAGCAGTCGACGGGCCGACGACCAGCCCCAGCATTTT.

The CDR3 DNA is TGTGCCAGCAGCCACGGGACAGCGAACACTGAAGCTTTCTTT. Its protein product is CASSHGTANTEAFF. The J gene is TRBJ1-1, the V gene TRBV11-2; 7 bases fit TRBD1. This CDR3 region has 14 residues. The germline V gene has CDR1 SGHAT and CDR2 FQNNGV. V lost 5 bases and J lost 1; bases outside the gene matches: 4.

The genes are TRBV7-2 and TRBJ2-4; D could derive from TRBD1 or TRBD2 (6 bases each). The CDR3 contains 15 residues. Germline CDR1 SGHTA, CDR2 FQGNSA. The germline V and J ends were trimmed by 6 bases and 4 bases, with 16 bases remaining between them. The CDR3 region is CASSRDGGGKNIQYF. CDR3 nucleotide sequence: TGTGCCAGCAGTCGGGACGGAGGGGGAAAAAACATTCAGTACTTC.

The chain has TRBV7-2 and TRBJ1-2; 10 bases are shared with TRBD1. Germline V gene sequence: CDR1 SGHTA, CDR2 FQGNSA. The CDR3 extends over 15 amino acids. The V gene end was trimmed by 2 bases and the J gene end by 4 bases; junction bases not matched to a gene: 4. The CDR3 DNA reads TGTGCCAGCAGCTTAATGGGACAGGGGTCCTATGGCTACACCTTC. This codes for CASSLMGQGSYGYTF.

This clone was counted once. The chain recombines TRBV19 with TRBJ1-2, with D perhaps TRBD1 (6 bases). V was clipped by 9 bases and J by 4 bases, with 15 bases between them. The CDR3 totals 13 residues. The germline V gene has CDR1 LNHDA and CDR2 SQIVND (reference sequence). CDR3 DNA: TGTGCCAGCTTAAACAGGGTAGGCTATGGCTACACCTTC. It is translated as CASLNRVGYGYTF.

V usage is TRBV24-1 and J usage is TRBJ2-1, with D possibly being TRBD1 or TRBD2 (5 bases each). The germline V gene has CDR1 KGHDR and CDR2 SFDVKD. CDR3 length equals 15 residues. Trimming stripped 9 bases from V and 0 bases from J, with 14 bases between. The CDR3 loop reads CATALQGPSYNEQFF. DNA of the CDR3: TGTGCCACCGCCCTGCAGGGACCCTCCTACAATGAGCAGTTCTTC.

The chain couples TRBV15 to TRBJ1-2; 10 bases line up with TRBD1. CDR1 LNHNV and CDR2 YYDKDF come from the germline V gene (reference sequence). The junction had 7 bases not matched to a gene; V was cut back by 5 bases and J by 1 base. The CDR3 has 16 residues. CDR3 amino acids: CATSGDRGRDNYGYTF. CDR3 nucleotides: TGTGCCACCAGCGGGGACAGGGGCCGTGATAACTATGGCTACACCTTC.

J is TRBJ2-3 and V is TRBV7-2, with 14 bases fitting TRBD2. This CDR3 contains 17 residues. The V segment lost 2 bases and the J segment 1 base; nucleotides outside the gene matches: 2. In germline, CDR1 is SGHTA, CDR2 FQGNSA. In DNA form, the CDR3 reads TGTGCCAGCAGCTTAATGGGACTAGCGGGGGGCACAGATACGCAGTATTTT. Protein sequence: CASSLMGLAGGTDTQYF.

CDR3 bases: TGTGCCTGGAGTGTTGGGATCCCTAATGAGCAGTTCTTC. It specifies CAWSVGIPNEQFF. The chain joins TRBV30 to TRBJ2-1; D gene unclear. Germline assignment: CDR1 GTSNPN and CDR2 SVGIG (reference sequence). The CDR3 totals 13 residues. V lost 0 bases, J lost 7 bases, and 10 bases lay in between. The variable domain in full, with the rest retrieved from reference TRBV30 and TRBJ2-1, is SQTIHQWPATLVQPVGSPLSLECTVEGTSNPNLYWYRQAAGRGLQLLFYSVGIGQISSEVPQNLSASRPQDRQFILSSKKLLLSDSGFYLCAWSVGIPNEQFFGPGTRLTVL.

The chain links TRBV4-1 to TRBJ2-4; no reliable D call. V was shortened by 0 bases and J by 7 bases, with 4 bases between the two germline ends. The CDR3 contains 12 residues. The germline V gene encodes CDR1 MGHRA and CDR2 YSYEKL. The CDR3 region has the DNA TGCGCCAGCAGCCAAGACAGCAACATTCAGTACTTC. Translated, it gives CASSQDSNIQYF.

The V and J genes are TRBV27 and TRBJ2-7; D is unclear. CDR3 length equals 13 residues. Trimming took off 7 bases at V and 6 bases at J, with 16 bases between the two ends. Germline assignment: CDR1 MNHEY and CDR2 SMNVEV (reference sequence). Here the CDR3 reads CASTRPGWGEQYF. CDR3 coding DNA: TGTGCCAGCACCCGGCCCGGCTGGGGCGAGCAGTACTTC.

The rearrangement uses TRBV24-1 and TRBJ1-5; TRBD1 is a possible D gene (6 bases). Trimming stripped 5 bases from V and 2 bases from J, with 15 bases between. The CDR3 extends over 16 amino acids. Germline V gene data show CDR1 as KGHDR and CDR2 as SFDVKD. CDR3 nucleotide sequence: TGTGCCACCAGTGGTGAAGGGGGAAAGGGCAATCAGCCCCAGCATTTT. Encoded protein: CATSGEGGKGNQPQHF.